The clone carrying this T cell receptor beta chain was recorded at least ten times. The sample contains more than one DNA sequence encoding this CDR3. V was cut by 0 bases and J by 6 bases, with 8 bases left in between. The CDR3 extends over 13 amino acids. Looked up from germline, CDR1 is LNHNV and CDR2 is YYDKDF (reference sequence). The data stem from a study of blood T cell repertoires in COVID-19. The authors' processing: Amplification of reference gene primers was used by the study to estimate nucleated cell counts. Profiled with immunoSEQ multiplex PCR; TCRdb holds only in-frame clones, not every one. V and J calls and clone size are given by that table; D and trimming were obtained from the DNA. Among roughly 290,000 clones listed, roughly 86% were seen once.

This chain connects TRBV15 to TRBJ1-2; D is ambiguous. The sequencing input was peripheral blood. The receptor was derived from a woman aged 45-65 years who had recovered from COVID-19. The CDR3 nucleotides are TGTGCCACCAGCAGAGAGGAGGGAGATGGCTACACCTTC. This encodes CATSREEGDGYTF. Drawing the rest from reference TRBV15 and TRBJ1-2, the complete variable domain is DAMVIQNPRYQVTQFGKPVTLSCSQTLNHNVMYWYQQKSSQAPKLLFHYYDKDFNNEADTPDNFQSRRPNTSFCFLDIRSPGLGDTAMYLCATSREEGDGYTFGSGTRLTVV.